A selection of T cell receptor beta chains follows, all from one sample in a study of cytomegalovirus exposure and HLA in healthy donors. Profiling relied on immunoSEQ multiplex PCR, and the TCRdb table lists in-frame clones only, not all of them. The sample features approximately 140,000 clones, with approximately 2.4% in its top ten. Sequenced sample: PBMCs. The receptors were sampled from a man aged 35 to 55 in good health and CMV-seronegative. Each CDR3 is given with its conserved first and last residue. The D gene is left open where the match is weak.

CDR3nt: TGTGCCAGCAGCAGGGACAGGGGTGAAAACGAGCAGTACTTC; CDR3aa: CASSRDRGENEQYF; len: 14; v_gene: TRBV7-9; d_gene: TRBD1; j_gene: TRBJ2-7
CDR3nt: TGTGCCAGCAGCCAAGGACAGTTGTACACTGAAGCTTTCTTT; CDR3aa: CASSQGQLYTEAFF; len: 14; v_gene: TRBV4-2; d_gene: -; j_gene: TRBJ1-1
CDR3nt: TGCGCCAGCAGCCAGGGTACTAAGGGGGCGGGGGAGCAGTTCTTC; CDR3aa: CASSQGTKGAGEQFF; len: 15; v_gene: TRBV4-1; d_gene: -; j_gene: TRBJ2-1
CDR3nt: TGTGCCGTCCGGGACAGCTACGAGCAGTACTTC; CDR3aa: CAVRDSYEQYF; len: 11; v_gene: TRBV10-3; d_gene: TRBD1; j_gene: TRBJ2-7
CDR3nt: TGTGCCAGCATCGAACCAGGGGGCGCGTTAGAAGCTTTCTTT; CDR3aa: CASIEPGGALEAFF; len: 14; v_gene: TRBV28; d_gene: TRBD1; j_gene: TRBJ1-1
CDR3nt: TGTGCCAGCAGCTTAGCCCTAGCGGGGTACACCGGGGAGCTGTTTTTT; CDR3aa: CASSLALAGYTGELFF; len: 16; v_gene: TRBV7-2; d_gene: TRBD2; j_gene: TRBJ2-2
CDR3nt: TGTGCCAGCAGCTTAGGGGCTCAGGGTTATGGCTACACCTTC; CDR3aa: CASSLGAQGYGYTF; len: 14; v_gene: TRBV7-9; d_gene: -; j_gene: TRBJ1-2
CDR3nt: TGTGCCAGCAGGGACAGGGGGACTTCACCCCTCCACTTT; CDR3aa: CASRDRGTSPLHF; len: 13; v_gene: TRBV6-1; d_gene: TRBD1; j_gene: TRBJ1-6
CDR3nt: TGCAGCGCTAAGGGGGCCAAAGATAACACCATATATTTT; CDR3aa: CSAKGAKDNTIYF; len: 13; v_gene: TRBV29-1; d_gene: TRBD1; j_gene: TRBJ1-3
CDR3nt: TGTGCCAGCAGGGGAACAGGATTCACAGATACGCAGTATTTT; CDR3aa: CASRGTGFTDTQYF; len: 14; v_gene: TRBV25-1; d_gene: -; j_gene: TRBJ2-3
CDR3nt: TGTGCCAGCAGCTTACGCGGGCAGGGGCAGACAGATACGCAGTATTTT; CDR3aa: CASSLRGQGQTDTQYF; len: 16; v_gene: TRBV7-2; d_gene: -; j_gene: TRBJ2-3
CDR3nt: TGTGCCAGCAGCCGAGGAGGATCCTACAATGAGCAGTTCTTC; CDR3aa: CASSRGGSYNEQFF; len: 14; v_gene: TRBV13; d_gene: -; j_gene: TRBJ2-1
CDR3nt: TGTGCCAGCTCACCTTGGACTAGCGGGGGGCGGGAGCAGTACTTC; CDR3aa: CASSPWTSGGREQYF; len: 15; v_gene: TRBV18; d_gene: TRBD2; j_gene: TRBJ2-7
CDR3nt: TGTGCCAGCAGCCTTAGTTCCGGGGAGCAGTACTTC; CDR3aa: CASSLSSGEQYF; len: 12; v_gene: TRBV7-9; d_gene: -; j_gene: TRBJ2-7
CDR3nt: TGCGCCAGCAGCTTCCAGGTCGCCTACAATGAGCAGTTCTTC; CDR3aa: CASSFQVAYNEQFF; len: 14; v_gene: TRBV5-1; d_gene: -; j_gene: TRBJ2-1
CDR3nt: TGCAGTGCTGCACAGGGGGCCGAGCAGTACTTC; CDR3aa: CSAAQGAEQYF; len: 11; v_gene: TRBV20-1; d_gene: TRBD1; j_gene: TRBJ2-7
CDR3nt: TGTGCCAGCAGGCCCGGGGGGAATGAAGAGACCCAGTACTTC; CDR3aa: CASRPGGNEETQYF; len: 14; v_gene: TRBV11-2; d_gene: TRBD2; j_gene: TRBJ2-5
CDR3nt: TGTGCCAGCAGTCCCTACGCCAGACAGGTCACCGGGGAGCTGTTTTTT; CDR3aa: CASSPYARQVTGELFF; len: 16; v_gene: TRBV27; d_gene: -; j_gene: TRBJ2-2
CDR3nt: TGTGCCAGCTCAAACGGGACAGGGGTCTCACCCCTCCACTTT; CDR3aa: CASSNGTGVSPLHF; len: 14; v_gene: TRBV18; d_gene: TRBD1; j_gene: TRBJ1-6
CDR3nt: TGCAGCGTTTCAGACAGGGTCCGCGGTCGGGACGAGCAGTACTTC; CDR3aa: CSVSDRVRGRDEQYF; len: 15; v_gene: TRBV29-1; d_gene: TRBD1; j_gene: TRBJ2-7
CDR3nt: TGCGCCAGCAGCCAAGAATTCACAGGGGGTTCCTATGGCTACACCTTC; CDR3aa: CASSQEFTGGSYGYTF; len: 16; v_gene: TRBV4-3; d_gene: TRBD1; j_gene: TRBJ1-2
CDR3nt: TGTGCCAGCAGCACAACAGGGAACACTGAAGCTTTCTTT; CDR3aa: CASSTTGNTEAFF; len: 13; v_gene: TRBV9; d_gene: -; j_gene: TRBJ1-1
CDR3nt: TGTGCCAGCAGCCTTGGGACAGGGGGTTATTTCTATGGCTACACCTTC; CDR3aa: CASSLGTGGYFYGYTF; len: 16; v_gene: TRBV7-9; d_gene: TRBD1; j_gene: TRBJ1-2
CDR3nt: TGTGCCAGCAGCTTGCGACTAGCGGAGACCGGGGAGCTGTTTTTT; CDR3aa: CASSLRLAETGELFF; len: 15; v_gene: TRBV7-9; d_gene: TRBD2; j_gene: TRBJ2-2
CDR3nt: TGTGCCAGCAGCGTTAGCGGGGGGCACAACGAGCAGTACTTC; CDR3aa: CASSVSGGHNEQYF; len: 14; v_gene: TRBV5-4; d_gene: TRBD2; j_gene: TRBJ2-7
CDR3nt: TGTGCCAGCAGCTTAGATCTGACGCAGTATTTT; CDR3aa: CASSLDLTQYF; len: 11; v_gene: TRBV11-2; d_gene: -; j_gene: TRBJ2-3
CDR3nt: TGCGCCACCAAAACGGGAGTCCAAGGTGAAAAACTGTTTTTT; CDR3aa: CATKTGVQGEKLFF; len: 14; v_gene: TRBV4-1; d_gene: -; j_gene: TRBJ1-4
CDR3nt: TGTGCCAGCTCACCGGGACAGGGGGGACTCTCTGGAAACACCATATATTTT; CDR3aa: CASSPGQGGLSGNTIYF; len: 17; v_gene: TRBV18; d_gene: TRBD1; j_gene: TRBJ1-3